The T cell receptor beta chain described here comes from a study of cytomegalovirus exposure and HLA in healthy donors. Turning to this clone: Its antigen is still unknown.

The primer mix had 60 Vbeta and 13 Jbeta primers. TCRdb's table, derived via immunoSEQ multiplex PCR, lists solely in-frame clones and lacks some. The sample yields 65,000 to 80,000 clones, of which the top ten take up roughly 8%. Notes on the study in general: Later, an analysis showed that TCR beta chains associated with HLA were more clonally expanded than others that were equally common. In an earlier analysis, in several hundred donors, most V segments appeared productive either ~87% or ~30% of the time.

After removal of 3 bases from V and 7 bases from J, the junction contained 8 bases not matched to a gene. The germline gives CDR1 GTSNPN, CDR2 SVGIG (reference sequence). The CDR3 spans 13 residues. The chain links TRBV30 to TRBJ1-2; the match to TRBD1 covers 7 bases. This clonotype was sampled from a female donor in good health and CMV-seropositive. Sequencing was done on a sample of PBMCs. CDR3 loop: CAWRLGGKSGYTF. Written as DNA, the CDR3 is TGTGCCTGGAGACTAGGGGGCAAGAGTGGCTACACCTTC.